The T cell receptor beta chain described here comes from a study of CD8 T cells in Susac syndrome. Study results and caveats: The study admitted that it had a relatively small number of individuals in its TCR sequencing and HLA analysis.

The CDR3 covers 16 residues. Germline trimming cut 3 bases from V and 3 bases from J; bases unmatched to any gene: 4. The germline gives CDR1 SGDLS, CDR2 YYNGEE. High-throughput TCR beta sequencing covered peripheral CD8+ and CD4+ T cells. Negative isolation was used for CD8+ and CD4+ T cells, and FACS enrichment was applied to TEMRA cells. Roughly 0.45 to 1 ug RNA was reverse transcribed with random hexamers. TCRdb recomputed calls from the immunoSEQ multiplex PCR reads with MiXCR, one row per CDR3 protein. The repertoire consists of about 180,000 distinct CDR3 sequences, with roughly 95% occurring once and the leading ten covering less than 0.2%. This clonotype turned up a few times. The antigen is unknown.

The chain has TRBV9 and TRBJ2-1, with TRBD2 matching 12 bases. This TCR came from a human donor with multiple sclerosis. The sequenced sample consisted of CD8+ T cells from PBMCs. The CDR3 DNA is TGTGCCAGCAGCGCCGGGACTAGCGGGCGCTACAATGAGCAGTTCTTC. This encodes CASSAGTSGRYNEQFF.